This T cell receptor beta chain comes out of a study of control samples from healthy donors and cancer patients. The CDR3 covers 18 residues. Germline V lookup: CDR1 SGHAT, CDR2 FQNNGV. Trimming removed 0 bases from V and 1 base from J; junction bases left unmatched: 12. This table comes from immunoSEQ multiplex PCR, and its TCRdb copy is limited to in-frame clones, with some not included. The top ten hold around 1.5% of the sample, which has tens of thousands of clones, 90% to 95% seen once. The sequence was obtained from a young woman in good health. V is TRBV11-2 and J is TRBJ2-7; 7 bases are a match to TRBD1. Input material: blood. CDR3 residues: CASSLEWFRDSFSYEQYF. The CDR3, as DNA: TGTGCCAGCAGCTTAGAATGGTTTCGGGACAGTTTTTCCTACGAGCAGTACTTC.